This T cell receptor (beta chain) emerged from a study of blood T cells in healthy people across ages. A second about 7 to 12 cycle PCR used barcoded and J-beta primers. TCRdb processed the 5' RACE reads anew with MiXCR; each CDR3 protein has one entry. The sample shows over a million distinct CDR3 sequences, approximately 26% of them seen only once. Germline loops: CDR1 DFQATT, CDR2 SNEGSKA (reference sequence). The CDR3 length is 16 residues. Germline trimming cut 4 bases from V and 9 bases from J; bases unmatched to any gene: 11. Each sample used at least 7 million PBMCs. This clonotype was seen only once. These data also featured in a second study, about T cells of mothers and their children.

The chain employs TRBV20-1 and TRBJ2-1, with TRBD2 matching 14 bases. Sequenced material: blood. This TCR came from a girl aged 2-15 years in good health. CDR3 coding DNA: TGCAGTGCTAAGACTAGCGGGAGGGCCCTCACATCTGAGCAGTTCTTC. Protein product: CSAKTSGRALTSEQFF.